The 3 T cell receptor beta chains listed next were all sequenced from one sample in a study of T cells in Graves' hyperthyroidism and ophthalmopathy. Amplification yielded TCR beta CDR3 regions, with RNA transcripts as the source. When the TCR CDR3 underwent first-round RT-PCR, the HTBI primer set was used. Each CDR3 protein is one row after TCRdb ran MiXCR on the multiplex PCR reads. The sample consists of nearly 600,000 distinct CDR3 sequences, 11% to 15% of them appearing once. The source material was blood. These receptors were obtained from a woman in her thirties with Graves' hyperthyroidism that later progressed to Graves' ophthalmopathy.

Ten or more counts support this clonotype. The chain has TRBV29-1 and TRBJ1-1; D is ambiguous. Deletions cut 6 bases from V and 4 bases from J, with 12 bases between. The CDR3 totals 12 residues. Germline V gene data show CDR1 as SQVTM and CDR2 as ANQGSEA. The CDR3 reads CSVSDLFTEAFF. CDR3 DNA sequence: TGCAGCGTCAGTGACCTATTCACTGAAGCTTTCTTT.

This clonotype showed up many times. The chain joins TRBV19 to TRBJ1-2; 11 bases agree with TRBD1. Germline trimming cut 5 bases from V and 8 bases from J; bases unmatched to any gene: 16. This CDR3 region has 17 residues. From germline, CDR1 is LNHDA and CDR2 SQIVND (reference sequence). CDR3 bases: TGTGCCAGTAGTGTTCGGGGGACGGGACAGGGGGTCCGAGGCTACACCTTC. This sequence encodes CASSVRGTGQGVRGYTF.

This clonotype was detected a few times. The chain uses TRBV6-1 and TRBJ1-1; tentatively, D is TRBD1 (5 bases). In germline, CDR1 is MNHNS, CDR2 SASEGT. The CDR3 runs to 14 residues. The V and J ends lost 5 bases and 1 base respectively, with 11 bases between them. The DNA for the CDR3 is TGTGCCAGCAGTACCAGGGTCGGGAACACTGAAGCTTTCTTT. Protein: CASSTRVGNTEAFF.